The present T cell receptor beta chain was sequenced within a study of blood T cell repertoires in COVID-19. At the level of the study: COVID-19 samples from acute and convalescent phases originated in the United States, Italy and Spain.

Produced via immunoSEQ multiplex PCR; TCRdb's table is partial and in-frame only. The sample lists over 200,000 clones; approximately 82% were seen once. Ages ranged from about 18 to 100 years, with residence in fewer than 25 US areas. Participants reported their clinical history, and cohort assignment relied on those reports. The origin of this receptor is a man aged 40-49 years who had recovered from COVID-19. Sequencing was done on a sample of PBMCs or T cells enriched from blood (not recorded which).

CDR3 protein: CATNRGVDGYTF. CDR3 DNA sequence: TGTGCCACCAACAGGGGCGTGGATGGCTACACCTTC. The chain joins TRBV28 to TRBJ1-2; 7 nucleotides align to TRBD1. The germline gives CDR1 MDHEN, CDR2 SYDVKM. V lost 10 bases to trimming and J lost 6 bases; unmatched junction nucleotides: 8. The CDR3 length is 12 residues.